The 16 T cell receptor beta chains below come from one sample, sequenced in a study of blood T cells in healthy people across ages. PCR was performed a second time for about 7 to 12 cycles using a sample-barcoded 5' primer and a J-beta primer mix. Each CDR3 protein gets one entry after TCRdb re-called the 5' RACE reads with MiXCR. The sample yields hundreds of thousands of distinct CDR3 sequences, more than 45% seen once. Sequences were obtained from blood. These receptor sequences come from a woman aged 80 or older in good health.

The gene calls are TRBV7-9 and TRBJ1-4; possible D gene TRBD1, 5 bases. V was clipped by 4 bases and J by 1 base, with 7 bases between them. Germline V lookup: CDR1 SEHNR, CDR2 FQNEAQ (reference sequence). The length of the CDR3 is 14 residues. The DNA of the CDR3 is TGTGCCAGCAGCTCAGGGATAACTAATGAAAAACTGTTTTTT. Translation: CASSSGITNEKLFF.

This clonotype showed up many times. V and J are TRBV5-1 and TRBJ2-5; perhaps TRBD1 as D (6 bases). Trimming shortened V by 7 bases and J by 2 bases, and 12 bases separated the two germline ends. The CDR3 has 13 residues. Germline CDR1 and CDR2: SGHRS and YFSETQ. The CDR3 region is CASAWTAQETQYF. The DNA for the CDR3 is TGCGCCAGCGCCTGGACAGCTCAAGAGACCCAGTACTTC.

This clonotype showed up just a few times. A read error may be the cause here, since a much bigger clone is one base away. V usage is TRBV7-2 and J usage is TRBJ2-1; D might be TRBD1 or TRBD2, each matching 5 bases. Germline V lookup: CDR1 SGHTA, CDR2 FQGNSA. This CDR3 spans 11 amino acids. The germline V and J ends were trimmed by 7 bases and 8 bases, with 9 bases remaining between them. The DNA for the CDR3 is TGTGCCAGCATCCGGGGCTATGAGCAGTTCTTC. This translates into CASIRGYEQFF.

The V and J genes are TRBV9 and TRBJ2-3; 8 bases agree with TRBD1. CDR1 and CDR2 (germline): SGDLS, YYNGEE. The CDR3 is 19 residues long. Trimming cost V 3 bases and J 2 bases; bases outside gene matches: 17. The CDR3 region is CASSAISAGQGLFTDTQYF. Here the CDR3 DNA reads TGTGCCAGCAGCGCCATATCCGCCGGACAGGGTCTTTTCACAGATACGCAGTATTTT.

On this clonotype itself: Since a much larger clone is just one base distant, this may be a read error. The rearrangement uses TRBV12-3 or TRBV12-4 and TRBJ2-1, with D possibly TRBD2 on 6 matching bases. The length of the CDR3 is 12 residues. The CDR3 sequence is CACSLGGHEQFF. The CDR3 bases are TGTGCCTGCAGTTTGGGGGGACATGAGCAGTTCTTC.

The genes are TRBV12-3 or TRBV12-4 and TRBJ2-3; 8 bases are a match to TRBD2. The junction had 23 bases not matched to a gene; V was cut back by 2 bases and J by 1 base. The CDR3 sequence is 22 residues long. CDR3 nucleotides: TGTGCCAGCAGTTTACCCCATCCTACCCGGATAGCGGGAATAAGGGGCACAGATACGCAGTATTTT. Translated, it gives CASSLPHPTRIAGIRGTDTQYF.

The rearrangement links TRBV14 to TRBJ1-2; D unresolved. From germline, CDR1 is SGHDN and CDR2 FVKESK. The CDR3 consists of 14 residues. The V and J ends lost 2 bases and 2 bases respectively, with 9 bases between them. The CDR3 DNA reads TGTGCCAGCAGCCAATTGAGTGGGAACTATGGCTACACCTTC. Translation gives CASSQLSGNYGYTF.

This clonotype was recorded many times. The V gene is TRBV5-1, the J gene TRBJ2-1, with 9 bases matching TRBD2. V gave up 2 bases and J gave up 3 bases; unmatched junction bases: 3. The CDR3 extends over 15 amino acids. Germline assignment: CDR1 SGHRS and CDR2 YFSETQ. The CDR3 DNA sequence: TGCGCCAGCAGCTTACGAGCGGGAGGCTACAATGAGCAGTTCTTC. Protein sequence: CASSLRAGGYNEQFF.

The rearrangement links TRBV3-1 to TRBJ1-1; TRBD1 is a possible D gene (5 bases). The CDR3 consists of 15 residues. V shed 3 bases and J shed 6 bases, with 17 bases lying between them. Germline V gives CDR1 LGHDT, CDR2 YNNKEL (reference sequence). CDR3 DNA: TGTGCCAGCAGCCACCCCCAGGGAGGGTCCTCTGAAGCTTTCTTT. Protein sequence: CASSHPQGGSSEAFF. The whole variable domain, filled in from reference TRBV3-1 and TRBJ1-1, reads DTAVSQTPKYLVTQMGNDKSIKCEQNLGHDTMYWYKQDSKKFLKIMFSYNNKELIINETVPNRFSPKSPDKAHLNLHINSLELGDSAVYFCASSHPQGGSSEAFFGQGTRLTVV.

The gene calls are TRBV6-5 and TRBJ2-5, with D perhaps TRBD2 (6 bases). CDR1 and CDR2 (germline): MNHEY, SVGAGI. The V gene lost 6 bases and the J gene lost 4 bases, with 18 bases spanning the gap. The CDR3 is 15 amino acids. CDR3 coding DNA: TGTGCCAGCAGGCCCCTCATTTGGAGGGGAGAGACCCAGTACTTC. This encodes CASRPLIWRGETQYF.

The genes are TRBV20-1 and TRBJ2-7; tentatively, D is TRBD1 (5 bases). The J call may be mistaken, given a closer DNA end match to TRBJ2-5. Germline V gene lookup returns CDR1 DFQATT and CDR2 SNEGSKA (reference sequence). This CDR3 is 14 amino acids long. The CDR3, as DNA: TGCAGTGCGCCCCCGACAGAGACTGGGGAGACCCAGTACTTC. The encoded protein is CSAPPTETGETQYF.

The chain employs TRBV11-3 and TRBJ2-1, with TRBD2 matching over 9 bases. With 5 bases clipped from V and 6 bases from J, the junction kept 11 bases outside the gene matches. The CDR3 has 16 residues. The germline CDR1 and CDR2 sequences are SGHNT and YENEEA. The CDR3 is CASSSRAGGLLNEQFF. The DNA of the CDR3 is TGTGCCAGCAGCAGTCGAGCGGGAGGACTCCTCAATGAGCAGTTCTTC.

The genes are TRBV20-1 and TRBJ1-5, with D maybe TRBD1 (6 bases). The CDR3 has 16 residues. Germline lookup yields CDR1 DFQATT and CDR2 SNEGSKA (reference sequence). V was cut by 1 base and J by 0 bases, with 13 bases left in between. In DNA, the CDR3 is TGCAGTGCTAGAGTTGGAACAGGGTATAGCAATCAGCCCCAGCATTTT. Protein sequence: CSARVGTGYSNQPQHF.

This clonotype appeared many times. This rearrangement joins TRBV20-1 to TRBJ2-7; 8 nucleotides match TRBD2. V lost 6 bases to trimming and J lost 3 bases; unmatched junction nucleotides: 13. Germline V CDR1 and CDR2: DFQATT, SNEGSKA (reference sequence). This CDR3 spans 15 amino acids. CDR3 coding DNA: TGCAGTGCCAAACCCGTGGCGGGAGGCCACTACGAGCAGTACTTC. Its translation: CSAKPVAGGHYEQYF.

The rearrangement joins TRBV20-1 to TRBJ1-2; weak D call: TRBD1 (5 bases). Germline CDR1 is DFQATT and CDR2 is SNEGSKA (reference sequence). CDR3 length: 14 residues. V was clipped by 0 bases and J by 5 bases, with 13 bases between them. CDR3 bases: TGCAGTGCTAGAGAGAGGGGAAGGGTATATGGCTACACCTTC. Translating gives CSARERGRVYGYTF.

Turning to this clonotype: A much larger clone is a single base away; this may be a read error. The V call is TRBV18, the J call TRBJ2-5, with D tentatively TRBD2 (6 bases). Germline V CDR1 and CDR2: KGHSH, LQKENI. V was trimmed by 6 bases and J by 5 bases, leaving 13 bases between them. CDR3 size: 13 residues. The CDR3 here is CASSGGGLETQYF. CDR3 in DNA: TGTGCCAGCTCGGGCGGAGGGTTGGAGACCCAGTACTTC.